The 18 T cell receptor beta chains below come from one sample, sequenced in a study of low-dose radiotherapy and immunotherapy resistance in tumors. First-strand cDNA relied on TRAV- and TRBV-specific primers spanning alpha and beta chains. For amplifying TCRs, the PCR ran for about 20 cycles with Phusion, which was used together with a constant-region primer and the adapter on the V primers. MiXCR, applied by TCRdb to the reads, yields one record per CDR3 protein. The sample lists about 91,000 distinct CDR3 sequences, 20% to 25% occurring once. As for time point: after trial treatment. The treatment denotes: LDRT plus nivolumab, ipilimumab, low-dose cyclophosphamide and aspirin (RACIN trial). The sample in question was PBMCs, obtained after low-dose radiotherapy plus immunotherapy. Every receptor here comes from a female donor with ovarian cancer.

This clonotype was seen many times. The genes are TRBV28 and TRBJ2-5, with D maybe TRBD2 (5 bases). The germline V gene encodes CDR1 MDHEN and CDR2 SYDVKM. Trimming stripped 3 bases from V and 5 bases from J, with 13 bases between. The CDR3 runs 14 residues. CDR3 nucleotides: TGTGCCAGCAGTTTCCGGGGTTGGGGTGAGACCCAGTACTTC. Encoded protein: CASSFRGWGETQYF.

Note on this clonotype: A far bigger clonotype differs at one base, so this is likely a read error. The chain uses TRBV12-3 or TRBV12-4 and TRBJ2-7; D unresolved. Trimming removed 4 bases from V and 8 bases from J, with 24 bases in between. This CDR3 contains 16 residues. Here the CDR3 DNA reads TGTGCCAGCAGTTACCCGGCCGATCCTGAACCTTACCAGCAGTACTTC. This gives the protein CASSYPADPEPYQQYF.

This clonotype was found many times. V and J are TRBV29-1 and TRBJ2-7; the D gene is possibly TRBD2 (5 bases). V dropped 4 bases and J dropped 5 bases, with 18 bases sitting between them. The CDR3 totals 14 residues. Germline V gene data show CDR1 as SQVTM and CDR2 as ANQGSEA. The CDR3: CSVAKLGLGDEQYF. The CDR3 coding sequence is TGCAGCGTTGCAAAACTAGGGCTGGGCGACGAGCAGTACTTC.

This clonotype was counted at least ten times. This chain uses TRBV5-1 with TRBJ2-2; D is ambiguous. This CDR3 contains 14 residues. Germline V CDR1 and CDR2: SGHRS, YFSETQ. V shed 4 bases and J shed 1 base, with 8 bases lying between them. The CDR3 loop reads CASSIRVNTGELFF. The CDR3 bases are TGCGCCAGCAGCATCCGGGTGAACACCGGGGAGCTGTTTTTT. The full variable domain, its missing parts supplied by reference TRBV5-1 and TRBJ2-2, is KAGVTQTPRYLIKTRGQQVTLSCSPISGHRSVSWYQQTPGQGLQFLFEYFSETQRNKGNFPGRFSGRQFSNSRSEMNVSTLELGDSALYLCASSIRVNTGELFFGEGSRLTVL.

This clonotype came up a few times. The rearrangement uses TRBV20-1 and TRBJ2-4; possible D gene TRBD2, 7 bases. CDR1 and CDR2 (germline): DFQATT, SNEGSKA (reference sequence). The CDR3 is 15 amino acids. V was cut by 7 bases and J by 4 bases, with 20 bases left in between. DNA of the CDR3: TGCAGTGTTAGGGGAGGGCCCAGGGGTAAAAACATTCAGTACTTC. Encoded protein: CSVRGGPRGKNIQYF.

This clonotype was seen repeatedly, ten times or more. V is TRBV6-2 or TRBV6-3 and J is TRBJ2-3, with TRBD2 matching over 8 bases. The germline V gene encodes CDR1 MNHEY and CDR2 SVGEGT. V lost 5 bases, J lost 0 bases, and 4 bases stayed unmatched. The CDR3 spans 15 residues. The CDR3 DNA is TGTGCCAGCAGTCTTAGCGGGGCTAGCACAGATACGCAGTATTTT. It codes for CASSLSGASTDTQYF.

Regarding this clonotype: This likely reflects a read error, since a far larger clone is one base away. The J gene is TRBJ2-7, the V gene TRBV5-4; the D gene could be TRBD1 or TRBD2 (5 bases each). Germline loops: CDR1 SGHNT, CDR2 YYREEE (reference sequence). The CDR3 spans 13 residues. Trimming cost V 1 base and J 2 bases, with 7 bases left between them. CDR3 region: CASSLLGAYEQYF. The CDR3 DNA reads as TGTGCCAGCAGCTTGCTGGGGGCCTACGAGCAGTACTTC.

This clonotype has ten or more counts. CDR3 bases: TGTGCCAGCAGTGGCCAAGAGACCCAGTACTTC. Translation gives CASSGQETQYF. This chain connects TRBV6-2 or TRBV6-3 to TRBJ2-5, with no clear D. Per germline, CDR1 MNHEY and CDR2 SVGEGT. The CDR3 spans 11 residues. The V end lost 5 bases, the J end lost 1 base, and 2 bases lay between the germline ends.

At least ten counts were recorded for this clonotype. The V gene is TRBV6-2 or TRBV6-3, the J gene TRBJ1-3; D uncertain. The length of the CDR3 is 15 residues. V was cut by 3 bases and J by 0 bases, with 9 bases left in between. In germline, CDR1 is MNHEY, CDR2 SVGEGT. CDR3 sequence reads: CASSYIALSGNTIYF. DNA of the CDR3: TGTGCCAGCAGTTATATTGCCCTCTCTGGAAACACCATATATTTT.

As to this clonotype: A read error is the likely source, as a far larger clone sits one nucleotide away. The chain recombines TRBV13 with TRBJ2-7, with no clear D. CDR1 and CDR2 from the germline V gene are PRHDT and FYEKMQ (reference sequence). The CDR3 has 11 residues. With 5 bases removed from V and 6 bases from J, the gap between germline ends came to 8 bases. The CDR3 here is CASSPGCEQYF. CDR3 coding DNA: TGTGCCAGCAGCCCCGGCTGCGAGCAGTACTTC. Variable domain in full (rest from reference TRBV13 and TRBJ2-7): AAGVIQSPRHLIKEKRETATLKCYPIPRHDTVYWYQQGPGQDPQFLISFYEKMQSDKGSIPDRFSAQQFSDYHSELNMSSLELGDSALYFCASSPGCEQYFGPGTRLTVT.

This clonotype was detected many times. The J gene is TRBJ2-7, the V gene TRBV18; 9 bases agree with TRBD1. The CDR3 has 15 residues. Losses at the gene ends were 6 bases for V and 3 bases for J; bases not matched to a gene: 9. Germline V gene data show CDR1 as KGHSH and CDR2 as LQKENI. CDR3 residues: CASSLKGQGDYEQYF. Written as DNA, the CDR3 is TGTGCCAGCTCCCTCAAGGGACAGGGTGACTACGAGCAGTACTTC.

Worth noting for this clonotype: With only one base between it and a far larger clone, this is likely a read error. The chain links TRBV5-6 to TRBJ2-7, with TRBD2 identical over 11 bases. Trimming removed 4 bases from V and 7 bases from J; junction bases left unmatched: 19. Germline-derived CDR1 and CDR2 are SGHDT and YYEEEE. The CDR3 spans 18 residues. CDR3 nucleotide sequence: TGTGCCAGCAGCGAGGTGCGGGGCGTAGCGGGGGGGGGGAATGAGCAGTACTTC. It yields the protein CASSEVRGVAGGGNEQYF. Variable domain in full (rest from reference TRBV5-6 and TRBJ2-7): DAGVTQSPTHLIKTRGQQVTLRCSPKSGHDTVSWYQQALGQGPQFIFQYYEEEERQRGNFPDRFSGHQFPNYSSELNVNALLLGDSALYLCASSEVRGVAGGGNEQYFGPGTRLTVT.

This clonotype was counted at least ten times. J is TRBJ2-3 and V is TRBV19; either TRBD1 or TRBD2 may fit D (5 bases each). The ends were cut back, 4 bases at V and 0 bases at J, with 14 bases in the middle. Per the germline V gene, CDR1 is LNHDA and CDR2 is SQIVND (reference sequence). This CDR3 has 16 residues. The CDR3 DNA sequence: TGTGCCAGTAGTACCACAGGAGGCTTTAGCACAGATACGCAGTATTTT. Protein: CASSTTGGFSTDTQYF.

The table lists this clonotype with many counts. The chain has TRBV14 and TRBJ2-1, with 12 bases matching TRBD2. The CDR3 consists of 15 residues. The trim removed 5 bases at V and 9 bases at J, leaving 8 bases unmatched. Germline CDR1 reads SGHDN; CDR2 reads FVKESK. The CDR3 loop reads CASSNVGLAGSEQFF. CDR3 coding DNA: TGTGCCAGCAGCAACGTGGGACTAGCGGGCAGTGAGCAGTTCTTC. Filled out from reference TRBV14 and TRBJ2-1, the complete variable domain reads EAGVTQFPSHSVIEKGQTVTLRCDPISGHDNLYWYRRVMGKEIKFLLHFVKESKQDESGMPNNRFLAERTGGTYSTLKVQPAELEDSGVYFCASSNVGLAGSEQFFGPGTRLTVL.

This clonotype was seen many times. The chain joins TRBV5-4 to TRBJ2-2, with a tentative D call TRBD2 (6 bases). In germline, CDR1 is SGHNT, CDR2 YYREEE (reference sequence). The CDR3 extends over 15 amino acids. Between the trimmed V and J ends, which lost 5 bases and 5 bases, there was a span of 16 bases. CDR3 region: CASRGIGGETGELFF. The CDR3 DNA is TGTGCCAGCAGGGGGATTGGAGGGGAGACCGGGGAGCTGTTTTTT. Looking up the rest from reference TRBV5-4 and TRBJ2-2 gives the full variable domain: ETGVTQSPTHLIKTRGQQVTLRCSSQSGHNTVSWYQQALGQGPQFIFQYYREEENGRGNFPPRFSGLQFPNYSSELNVNALELDDSALYLCASRGIGGETGELFFGEGSRLTVL.

At least ten counts were recorded for this clonotype. The chain recombines TRBV10-2 with TRBJ1-5; D is ambiguous. The V end was cut by 3 bases, the J end by 2 bases, with 8 bases between. The CDR3 is 14 amino acids. Germline CDR1 is WSHSY and CDR2 is SAAADI. CDR3: CASSESGGNQPQHF. The DNA for the CDR3 is TGCGCCAGCAGTGAATCAGGAGGCAATCAGCCCCAGCATTTT.

The rearrangement links TRBV7-8 to TRBJ2-1; D is ambiguous. This CDR3 is built from 13 residues. The V end was cut by 1 base, the J end by 5 bases, with 6 bases between. Germline-derived CDR1 and CDR2 are SGHVS and FQNEAQ. Written as DNA, the CDR3 is TGTGCCAGCAGCTTAGGAGTGAACAATGAGCAGTTCTTC. It codes for CASSLGVNNEQFF.

This clonotype was seen repeatedly, ten times or more. The V gene is TRBV28, the J gene TRBJ1-5; maybe TRBD1 (6 bases). CDR3 length equals 15 residues. Germline values: CDR1 MDHEN, CDR2 SYDVKM. V lost 6 bases, J lost 1 base, and 13 bases lay in between. Here the CDR3 DNA reads TGTGCCAGCAGAAGACAGGCGATAAGCAATCAGCCCCAGCATTTT. The encoded protein is CASRRQAISNQPQHF.